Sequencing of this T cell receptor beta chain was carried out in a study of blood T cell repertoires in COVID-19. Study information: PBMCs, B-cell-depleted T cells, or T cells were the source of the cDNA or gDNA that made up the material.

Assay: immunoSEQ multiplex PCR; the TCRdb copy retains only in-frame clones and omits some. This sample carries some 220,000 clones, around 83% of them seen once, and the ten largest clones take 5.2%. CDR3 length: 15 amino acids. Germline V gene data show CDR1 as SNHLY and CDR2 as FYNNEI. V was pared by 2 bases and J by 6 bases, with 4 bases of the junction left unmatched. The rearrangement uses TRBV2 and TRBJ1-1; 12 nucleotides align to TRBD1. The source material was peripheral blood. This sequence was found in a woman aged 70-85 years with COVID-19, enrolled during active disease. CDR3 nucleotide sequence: TGTGCCAGCAGTGAACAAGGGACAGGGGGCCCTGAAGCTTTCTTT. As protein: CASSEQGTGGPEAFF. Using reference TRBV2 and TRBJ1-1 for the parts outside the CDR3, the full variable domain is EPEVTQTPSHQVTQMGQEVILRCVPISNHLYFYWYRQILGQKVEFLVSFYNNEISEKSEIFDDQFSVERPDGSNFTLKIRSTKLEDSAMYFCASSEQGTGGPEAFFGQGTRLTVV.